In its sample, the clone carrying this T cell receptor beta chain was seen a few times. Germline CDR1 reads MNHNS; CDR2 reads SASEGT. The CDR3 spans 13 residues. Trimming removed 8 bases from V and 3 bases from J, with 12 bases in between. Time point defined: sample taken at primary tumor resection. Whole RNA from tumor, nontumor lung or frozen PBMC was sequenced unsorted. These data belong to a study of spatial heterogeneity in lung cancer. One entry per CDR3 protein results from TCRdb running MiXCR on the 5' RACE reads. In the table there are tens of thousands of distinct CDR3 sequences, around 21% of which are singletons.

V and J are TRBV6-1 and TRBJ2-3, with D perhaps matching TRBD1 (5 bases). The receptor was derived from a male donor with early-stage non-small cell lung cancer. The specimen comprised PBMCs, sampled at surgery. For the CDR3, the DNA is TGTGCCAGCGCAGGGATTCGGACAGATACGCAGTATTTT. Amino acids: CASAGIRTDTQYF.